Listed here are 7 T cell receptor beta chains from one sample, sequenced in a study of OX40 agonist ivuxolimab in advanced cancers. Repertoires were generated with immunoSEQ multiplex PCR, while TCRdb's copy carries only in-frame clones and drops some. In the table there are around 140,000 clones, about 93% of which are singletons. The starting material was CD4+ or CD8+ T cells sorted from blood, obtained in a trial of the OX40 agonist ivuxolimab. The origin of the receptors is an adult with an advanced solid tumor such as melanoma, head and neck, liver or kidney cancer.

This clone has more than one count but fewer than ten. The CDR3 bases are TGTGCCTCACAGGGGAGGGAGAACACTGAAGCTTTCTTT. This gives the protein CASQGRENTEAFF. This chain connects TRBV10-3 to TRBJ1-1; 7 bases match TRBD1. The junction had 7 bases not matched to a gene; V was cut back by 11 bases and J by 1 base. Per germline, CDR1 ENHRY and CDR2 SYGVKD. This CDR3 is built from 13 residues.

This chain joins TRBV2 and TRBJ1-2; possibly TRBD1 for D (5 bases). Germline CDR1 reads SNHLY; CDR2 reads FYNNEI. V was pared by 7 bases and J by 8 bases, with 14 bases between. This CDR3 contains 12 residues. The CDR3 DNA reads as TGTGCCAGCAACAGACAGCTGAACGGCTACACCTTC. Amino acids: CASNRQLNGYTF.

V is TRBV12-5 and J is TRBJ1-2; D is possibly TRBD1 (5 bases). V lost 5 bases and J 4 bases, leaving 14 bases between the germline ends. CDR1 and CDR2 from the germline V gene are LGHNT and FRNRAP. This CDR3 comprises 14 residues. CDR3 loop: CASGQMGQFYGYTF. In nucleotides, the CDR3 is TGTGCTAGTGGTCAGATGGGGCAGTTCTATGGCTACACCTTC.

The chain combines TRBV9 with TRBJ2-3; D is unresolved. CDR1 and CDR2 from the germline V gene are SGDLS and YYNGEE. The CDR3 is made up of 15 amino acids. The germline V and J ends were trimmed by 5 bases and 6 bases, with 19 bases remaining between them. CDR3 sequence: CASSGSAMADDTQYF. CDR3 coding DNA: TGTGCCAGCAGTGGATCAGCGATGGCCGACGATACGCAGTATTTT.

V usage is TRBV5-5 and J usage is TRBJ1-4; D gene ambiguous. The V and J ends lost 1 base and 0 bases respectively, with 10 bases between them. The germline gives CDR1 SGHKS, CDR2 YYEKEE (reference sequence). CDR3 length: 16 residues. The CDR3 reads CASSLSGFATNEKLFF. CDR3 coding DNA: TGTGCCAGCAGCTTGTCGGGGTTCGCAACTAATGAAAAACTGTTTTTT. The entire variable domain, with the rest obtained from reference TRBV5-5 and TRBJ1-4, is as follows: DAGVTQSPTHLIKTRGQQVTLRCSPISGHKSVSWYQQVLGQGPQFIFQYYEKEERGRGNFPDRFSARQFPNYSSELNVNALLLGDSALYLCASSLSGFATNEKLFFGSGTQLSVL.

The genes are TRBV10-1 and TRBJ1-4, with 9 bases aligning to TRBD1. The J segment lost 7 bases and the V segment lost 7 bases, leaving 7 bases of the junction unmatched. This CDR3 contains 14 residues. Germline CDR1 is WNHNN and CDR2 is SYGVQD (reference sequence). The CDR3 loop reads CASTLQGAGEKLFF. CDR3 in DNA: TGCGCCAGCACTCTACAGGGGGCTGGTGAAAAACTGTTTTTT.

This chain links TRBV5-6 with TRBJ2-5; no reliable D call. This CDR3 comprises 15 residues. The germline V gene encodes CDR1 SGHDT and CDR2 YYEEEE. V was shortened by 1 base and J by 2 bases, with 12 bases between the two germline ends. CDR3 amino acids: CASSLRYTGQETQYF. The CDR3 DNA reads TGTGCCAGCAGCTTGCGGTACACGGGTCAAGAGACCCAGTACTTC.